Listed below are T cell receptor beta chains from one sample, sequenced in a study of human T cells and chemical hapten exposure. A single record per CDR3 protein comes from TCRdb applying MiXCR to the RACE reads. The sample records around 130,000 distinct CDR3 sequences, 8.5% to 9.5% being singletons. The specimen sequenced was whole blood. The source of these receptors is a male donor in good health. Some clones in this sample may be carry-over from other donors' samples. The CDR3 runs from the conserved cysteine through the conserved F or W. D genes are given only for firm matches.

v_call: TRBV9
j_call: TRBJ2-2
d_call: -
cdr3_aa: CASSVVHANTGELFF

v_call: TRBV7-9
j_call: TRBJ2-3
d_call: TRBD1
cdr3_aa: CASSPPRTGEAIADTQYF

v_call: TRBV20-1
j_call: TRBJ2-3
d_call: -
cdr3_aa: CSAPPLSSDTDTQYF

v_call: TRBV4-2
j_call: TRBJ1-2
d_call: -
cdr3_aa: CASSQDSAIGDGYTF

v_call: TRBV27
j_call: TRBJ2-3
d_call: TRBD2
cdr3_aa: CASRWSGRVLTDTQYF

v_call: TRBV7-9
j_call: TRBJ1-2
d_call: -
cdr3_aa: CASSAGDLYGYTF

v_call: TRBV5-1
j_call: TRBJ1-1
d_call: -
cdr3_aa: CASSLRPGKNTEAFF

v_call: TRBV29-1
j_call: TRBJ1-1
d_call: TRBD1
cdr3_aa: CSVEVRGGGRTEAFF

v_call: TRBV20-1
j_call: TRBJ2-3
d_call: -
cdr3_aa: CSATRARTDTQYF

v_call: TRBV29-1
j_call: TRBJ1-1
d_call: TRBD1
cdr3_aa: CSVETGDMDTEAFF

v_call: TRBV7-2
j_call: TRBJ1-5
d_call: -
cdr3_aa: CASSPGVYQPQHF

v_call: TRBV5-4
j_call: TRBJ2-1
d_call: -
cdr3_aa: CASSLLQRNEQFF

v_call: TRBV29-1
j_call: TRBJ1-2
d_call: -
cdr3_aa: CSGVEGNGYTF

v_call: TRBV6-1
j_call: TRBJ1-1
d_call: TRBD1
cdr3_aa: CASSEETGGRTEAFF

v_call: TRBV6-6
j_call: TRBJ1-2
d_call: -
cdr3_aa: CASSFQSNYGYTF

v_call: TRBV4-3
j_call: TRBJ2-4
d_call: -
cdr3_aa: CASSQAAGAKNIQYF

v_call: TRBV7-2
j_call: TRBJ2-7
d_call: -
cdr3_aa: CASSLAPQVYEQYF

v_call: TRBV5-1
j_call: TRBJ1-1
d_call: -
cdr3_aa: CASSLAPKNTEAFF

v_call: TRBV19
j_call: TRBJ2-7
d_call: -
cdr3_aa: CASSILRDSREQYF

v_call: TRBV7-2
j_call: TRBJ2-4
d_call: TRBD2
cdr3_aa: CASSPGTGGNIQYF

v_call: TRBV10-3
j_call: TRBJ1-1
d_call: -
cdr3_aa: CAISEGQAYTTEAFF

v_call: TRBV29-1
j_call: TRBJ2-7
d_call: -
cdr3_aa: CSVGGVSEQYF

v_call: TRBV4-1
j_call: TRBJ1-6
d_call: -
cdr3_aa: CASSQEIPISDNNSPLHF

v_call: TRBV10-3
j_call: TRBJ1-2
d_call: TRBD1
cdr3_aa: CAITSTGTGGRRYGYTF

v_call: TRBV9
j_call: TRBJ1-2
d_call: -
cdr3_aa: CASSVGGGGRASYGYTF

v_call: TRBV5-1
j_call: TRBJ2-1
d_call: TRBD1
cdr3_aa: CASSLGGQGSNEQFF

v_call: TRBV27
j_call: TRBJ2-7
d_call: TRBD2
cdr3_aa: CASSFGLAGAKGSYEQYF

v_call: TRBV9
j_call: TRBJ1-1
d_call: -
cdr3_aa: CASSVGQGRANEAFF

v_call: TRBV3-1
j_call: TRBJ2-1
d_call: TRBD2
cdr3_aa: CASSQSGRLAGGNNEQFF

v_call: TRBV4-3
j_call: TRBJ1-4
d_call: -
cdr3_aa: CASSQLRAGEGEKLFF

v_call: TRBV29-1
j_call: TRBJ2-1
d_call: -
cdr3_aa: CSVEAGTSFSYNEQFF

v_call: TRBV19
j_call: TRBJ1-2
d_call: TRBD1
cdr3_aa: CATNRGHGYTF

v_call: TRBV5-1
j_call: TRBJ1-1
d_call: -
cdr3_aa: CASSLMTLGVFGTEAFF

v_call: TRBV7-2
j_call: TRBJ2-3
d_call: -
cdr3_aa: CASSRVSSTDTQYF

v_call: TRBV11-1
j_call: TRBJ2-7
d_call: -
cdr3_aa: CASSLISRETSYEQYF

v_call: TRBV6-6
j_call: TRBJ1-2
d_call: TRBD1
cdr3_aa: CASEGEGALGYTF

v_call: TRBV7-8
j_call: TRBJ2-3
d_call: -
cdr3_aa: CASSTRGWADTQYF

v_call: TRBV10-2
j_call: TRBJ2-5
d_call: -
cdr3_aa: CASSESPGETQYF

v_call: TRBV19
j_call: TRBJ2-1
d_call: -
cdr3_aa: CASSMGEYNEQFF

v_call: TRBV6-1
j_call: TRBJ2-2
d_call: -
cdr3_aa: CASSEGTDGAGELFF